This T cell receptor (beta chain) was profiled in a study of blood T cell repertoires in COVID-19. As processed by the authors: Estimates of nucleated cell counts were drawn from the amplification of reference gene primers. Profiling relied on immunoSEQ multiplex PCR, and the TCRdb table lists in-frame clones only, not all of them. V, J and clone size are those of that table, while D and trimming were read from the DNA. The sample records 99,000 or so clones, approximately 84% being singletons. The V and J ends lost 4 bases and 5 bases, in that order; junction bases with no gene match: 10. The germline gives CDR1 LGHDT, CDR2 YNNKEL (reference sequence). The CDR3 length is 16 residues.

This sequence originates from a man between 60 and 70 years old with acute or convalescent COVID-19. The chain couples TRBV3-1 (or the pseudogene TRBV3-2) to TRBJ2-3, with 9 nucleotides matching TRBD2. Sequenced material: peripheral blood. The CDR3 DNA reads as TGTGCCAGCAGCCGAGAAATAGCGGGAGTTGGAGATACGCAGTATTTT. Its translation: CASSREIAGVGDTQYF.